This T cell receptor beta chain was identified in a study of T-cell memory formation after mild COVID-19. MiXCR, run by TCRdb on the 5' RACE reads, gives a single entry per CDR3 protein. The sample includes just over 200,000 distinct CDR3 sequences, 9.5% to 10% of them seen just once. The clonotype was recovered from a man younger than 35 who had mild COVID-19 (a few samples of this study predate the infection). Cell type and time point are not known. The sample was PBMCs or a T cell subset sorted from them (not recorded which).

The DNA for the CDR3 is TGTGCCAGCAGCCCAGGGGTGGGGTACGAGCAGTACGTC. Translation: CASSPGVGYEQYV. This chain connects TRBV3-1 to TRBJ2-7, with D possibly matching TRBD1 (6 bases). V was clipped by 4 bases and J by 4 bases, with 11 bases between them. The CDR3 runs to 13 residues. Germline V gives CDR1 LGHDT, CDR2 YNNKEL (reference sequence).